These T cell receptor beta chains were read from a single sample in a study of cytomegalovirus exposure and HLA in healthy donors. Profiling relied on immunoSEQ multiplex PCR, and the TCRdb table lists in-frame clones only, not all of them. The data contain around 85,000 clones, around 77% of them singletons. Material: PBMCs. The receptors were sampled from a man aged 25 to 40 in good health and CMV-seronegative. Both conserved end residues are part of each CDR3. A D gene is named only where the DNA matches it firmly. Expanded clones get a size class; other rows say once, few or many, or leave the size out.

TRBJ1-2 | . | . | TRBV7-2 | CASSLVQGANYGYTF | TGTGCCAGCAGCTTAGTGCAGGGTGCTAACTATGGCTACACCTTC
TRBJ2-4 | . | . | TRBV7-9 | CASSQGQMEDIQYF | TGTGCCAGCAGCCAAGGACAGATGGAAGACATTCAGTACTTC
TRBJ2-7 | . | TRBD1 | TRBV27 | CASSIRDRRYEQYF | TGTGCCAGCAGTATCCGGGACAGGAGGTACGAGCAGTACTTC
TRBJ1-1 | . | . | TRBV27 | CASSFMAGNTEAFF | TGTGCCAGCAGTTTTATGGCGGGTAACACTGAAGCTTTCTTT
TRBJ1-5 | . | . | TRBV7-8 | CASSSRDQPQHF | TGTGCCAGCAGCTCCCGAGATCAGCCCCAGCATTTT
TRBJ2-3 | once | TRBD1 | TRBV27 | CASSLSWGQLDTQYF | TGTGCCAGCAGTTTATCATGGGGACAGCTGGATACGCAGTATTTT
TRBJ2-7 | . | . | TRBV7-9 | CASSSPSRDTFYEQYF | TGTGCCAGCAGCTCACCCAGCCGGGACACATTCTACGAGCAGTACTTC
TRBJ2-3 | once | TRBD1 | TRBV4-3 | CASSHVPGGQGTDTQYF | TGCGCCAGCAGCCATGTGCCCGGGGGACAGGGCACAGATACGCAGTATTTT
TRBJ2-3 | . | . | TRBV2 | CASRGRGHRGTDTQYF | TGTGCCAGCAGGGGGCGGGGGCACCGGGGCACAGATACGCAGTATTTT
TRBJ1-2 | . | . | TRBV15 | CATSRDLGVNYGYTF | TGTGCCACCAGCAGAGATTTAGGGGTTAACTATGGCTACACCTTC
TRBJ2-7 | . | TRBD2 | TRBV27 | CASTKTSGGSYEQYF | TGTGCCAGCACCAAAACTAGCGGGGGATCCTACGAGCAGTACTTC
TRBJ1-4 | . | . | TRBV11-2 | CASSLATGRGEKLFF | TGTGCCAGCAGCTTAGCAACGGGGAGGGGTGAAAAACTGTTTTTT
TRBJ2-1 | . | . | TRBV19 | CASSIGLALEQFF | TGTGCCAGTAGTATTGGTCTAGCGTTAGAGCAGTTCTTC
TRBJ2-1 | . | TRBD2 | TRBV11-1 | CASSFYLAAYNEQFF | TGTGCCAGCAGCTTCTACCTAGCGGCCTACAATGAGCAGTTCTTC
TRBJ1-2 | . | TRBD1 | TRBV6-1 | CASRTGTGDGYTF | TGTGCCAGCAGGACCGGGACAGGGGATGGCTACACCTTC
TRBJ2-7 | . | . | TRBV7-9 | CSSSLALNEQYF | TGTTCCAGCAGCTTAGCGCTAAACGAGCAGTACTTC
TRBJ1-5 | few | . | TRBV4-1 | CASSQREGKGAQHF | TGCGCCAGCAGCCAACGGGAGGGGAAGGGGGCCCAGCATTTT
TRBJ2-3 | . | TRBD2 | TRBV6-1 | CASSEIAGEGTDTQYF | TGTGCCAGCAGTGAAATAGCGGGAGAAGGCACAGATACGCAGTATTTT
TRBJ2-7 | once | TRBD2 | TRBV28 | CASSFESGTSGGGYEQYF | TGTGCCAGCAGTTTCGAGTCCGGGACTAGCGGGGGGGGTTACGAGCAGTACTTC
TRBJ1-4 | few | . | TRBV5-1 | CASSSTGNGEKLFF | TGCGCCAGCAGCTCCACAGGGAATGGAGAAAAACTGTTTTTT
TRBJ1-2 | . | . | TRBV29-1 | CSVEDIQYGYTF | TGCAGCGTTGAAGATATCCAGTATGGCTACACCTTC
TRBJ2-2 | . | . | TRBV30 | CAWKGGNTGELFF | TGTGCCTGGAAAGGCGGCAACACCGGGGAGCTGTTTTTT
TRBJ1-5 | . | TRBD1 | TRBV6-1 | CASSVTGESNQPQHF | TGTGCCAGCAGTGTGACAGGGGAAAGCAATCAGCCCCAGCATTTT
TRBJ2-1 | . | . | TRBV6-5 | CASSYKLRDGLAREFF | TGTGCCAGCAGTTACAAGTTGCGGGACGGCTTGGCCCGAGAGTTCTTC
TRBJ2-1 | . | . | TRBV18 | CASSMAGPSNEQFF | TGTGCCAGCTCGATGGCGGGACCCTCCAATGAGCAGTTCTTC
TRBJ2-7 | . | . | TRBV7-2 | CASSLGGTISYEQYF | TGTGCCAGCAGCTTAGGCGGGACCATCTCCTACGAGCAGTACTTC
TRBJ2-3 | . | TRBD1 | TRBV10-3 | CAITRTGFTDTQYF | TGTGCCATCACTAGGACAGGGTTCACAGATACGCAGTATTTT
TRBJ1-2 | . | TRBD1 | TRBV30 | CAWSRDRVGYTF | TGTGCCTGGAGTAGGGACAGGGTGGGCTACACCTTC
TRBJ1-2 | . | . | TRBV11-3 | CASSLGETGENGNYGYTF | TGTGCCAGCAGCTTAGGGGAAACAGGAGAAAACGGTAACTATGGCTACACCTTC
TRBJ1-1 | . | . | TRBV5-1 | CASSLDGIGRDTEAFF | TGCGCCAGCAGCTTGGACGGGATTGGACGCGACACTGAAGCTTTCTTT
TRBJ2-5 | . | TRBD2 | TRBV5-1 | CASSFWGGETQYF | TGCGCCAGCAGTTTTTGGGGGGGAGAGACCCAGTACTTC
TRBJ2-1 | . | . | TRBV29-1 | CSVEGQGSYNEQFF | TGCAGCGTTGAAGGCCAGGGGTCCTACAATGAGCAGTTCTTC
TRBJ2-1 | . | TRBD2 | TRBV19 | CASRIAGGPYNEQFF | TGTGCCAGTAGAATAGCGGGGGGGCCGTACAATGAGCAGTTCTTC
TRBJ2-5 | few | TRBD2 | TRBV10-1 | CASSRTSGQETQYF | TGCGCCAGCAGCCGGACTAGCGGCCAAGAGACCCAGTACTTC
TRBJ1-1 | . | TRBD1 | TRBV2 | CASRQTGLTEAFF | TGTGCCAGCAGACAGACAGGGCTGACTGAAGCTTTCTTT
TRBJ1-1 | few | . | TRBV6-5 | CASSPGPTGREAFF | TGTGCCAGCAGCCCAGGGCCTACAGGACGTGAAGCTTTCTTT
TRBJ1-4 | . | TRBD1 | TRBV19 | CASSIGTDNEKLFF | TGTGCCAGTAGTATCGGGACAGATAATGAAAAACTGTTTTTT
TRBJ1-2 | few | . | TRBV28 | CASTTIARVETGGYTF | TGTGCCAGCACTACCATAGCCAGGGTCGAGACCGGTGGCTACACCTTC
TRBJ2-3 | . | . | TRBV6-4 | CASSDEDSTDTQYF | TGTGCCAGCAGTGACGAGGATAGCACAGATACGCAGTATTTT
TRBJ2-7 | . | TRBD1 | TRBV27 | CASSLSGQSYEQYF | TGTGCCAGCAGTTTATCGGGACAGTCCTACGAGCAGTACTTC
TRBJ2-7 | . | TRBD2 | TRBV7-8 | CASTLDAGGYEQYF | TGTGCCAGCACCCTCGATGCGGGGGGGTACGAGCAGTACTTC
TRBJ2-7 | many | TRBD2 | TRBV6-5 | CASSYGTSGYEQYF | TGTGCCAGCAGTTACGGGACTAGCGGCTACGAGCAGTACTTC
TRBJ2-6 | . | . | TRBV7-9 | CASSLVGGSGANVLTF | TGTGCCAGCAGCCTGGTTGGGGGGAGCGGGGCCAACGTCCTGACTTTC
TRBJ2-7 | . | TRBD1 | TRBV4-3 | CASSQDSRGLTGEQYF | TGCGCCAGCAGCCAAGATAGCAGGGGGCTTACGGGGGAGCAGTACTTC
TRBJ1-1 | . | . | TRBV7-2 | CASSSLMAAFF | TGTGCCAGCAGCTCACTAATGGCGGCTTTCTTT
TRBJ1-5 | . | . | TRBV2 | CASSERAENQPQHF | TGTGCCAGCAGTGAGAGGGCAGAAAATCAGCCCCAGCATTTT
TRBJ2-2 | . | . | TRBV4-2 | CASSQVTGDTGELFF | TGTGCCAGCAGCCAAGTGACGGGGGACACCGGGGAGCTGTTTTTT
TRBJ2-1 | . | . | TRBV5-1 | CASSPQGGNEQFF | TGCGCCAGCAGCCCACAGGGGGGGAATGAGCAGTTCTTC
TRBJ2-5 | . | TRBD1 | TRBV13 | CASSPDRGSVETQYF | TGTGCCAGCAGCCCCGACAGGGGCTCAGTAGAGACCCAGTACTTC
TRBJ2-7 | . | . | TRBV2 | CASSTNASPEQYF | TGTGCCAGCAGTACTAACGCCAGCCCCGAGCAGTACTTC
TRBJ1-1 | few | . | TRBV7-8 | CASSLRDKNTEAFF | TGTGCCAGCAGCCTACGGGACAAGAACACTGAAGCTTTCTTT